One sample yielded the 15 T cell receptor beta chains listed below, sequenced in a study of T cell responses to AZD1222 COVID-19 vaccine. Repertoires were generated with immunoSEQ multiplex PCR, while TCRdb's copy carries only in-frame clones and drops some. The table shows about 210,000 clones, with around 94% occurring only once. The sequencing here drew on peripheral blood, taken 28 days after the second dose of the MenACWY control vaccine. The receptors come from an adult who received the MenACWY meningococcal vaccine as a control.

V usage is TRBV2 and J usage is TRBJ2-3; D ambiguous. V lost 1 base and J 2 bases, leaving 4 bases between the germline ends. Germline assignment: CDR1 SNHLY and CDR2 FYNNEI. The CDR3 runs to 13 residues. In DNA, the CDR3 is TGTGCCAGCAGTGAAGAAAACACAGATACGCAGTATTTT. As protein: CASSEENTDTQYF.

In DNA, the CDR3 is TGTGCCAGCTCACCTATCGACACGAACACTGAAGCTTTCTTT. Translating it yields CASSPIDTNTEAFF. The chain combines TRBV18 with TRBJ1-1, with D uncertain. The CDR3 is 14 residues long. V dropped 3 bases and J dropped 1 base, with 9 bases sitting between them. The germline CDR1 and CDR2 sequences are KGHSH and LQKENI.

The chain has TRBV5-5 and TRBJ2-7, with 8 bases matching TRBD1. The V gene end was trimmed by 4 bases and the J gene end by 5 bases; junction bases not matched to a gene: 5. The germline CDR1 and CDR2 sequences are SGHKS and YYEKEE (reference sequence). CDR3 size: 13 residues. DNA for the CDR3: TGTGCCAGCAGCGTACAGGGGGTTCACGAGCAGTACTTC. Its protein is CASSVQGVHEQYF.

The chain links TRBV6-2 or TRBV6-3 to TRBJ2-7, with 8 bases lining up with TRBD1. The CDR3 is made up of 15 amino acids. Trimming cost V 2 bases and J 4 bases; bases outside gene matches: 7. Looked up from germline, CDR1 is MNHEY and CDR2 is SVGEGT. CDR3 sequence: CASSYETGEIYEQYF. The CDR3 DNA follows: TGTGCCAGCAGTTACGAGACAGGGGAGATATACGAGCAGTACTTC.

This chain links TRBV19 with TRBJ2-7; D possibly uses TRBD1 or TRBD2 (5 bases each). The CDR3 covers 14 residues. Germline-derived CDR1 and CDR2 are LNHDA and SQIVND (reference sequence). V gave up 1 base and J gave up 3 bases, with 10 bases separating them. The DNA for the CDR3 is TGTGCCAGTAGTATAGCCGGGGCAGGCTACGAGCAGTACTTC. Protein: CASSIAGAGYEQYF.

V gene TRBV7-9 combines with J gene TRBJ1-1; D is unresolved. V dropped 5 bases and J dropped 8 bases, with 12 bases sitting between them. The CDR3 spans 12 residues. Germline CDR1 is SEHNR and CDR2 is FQNEAQ (reference sequence). DNA for the CDR3: TGTGCCAGCAGCACCCCGGGAGCAGAAGCTTTCTTT. Protein: CASSTPGAEAFF.

J is TRBJ2-1 and V is TRBV28; a weak D match, TRBD2 (6 bases). Looked up from germline, CDR1 is MDHEN and CDR2 is SYDVKM. This CDR3 contains 21 residues. The V end was cut by 5 bases, the J end by 1 base, with 30 bases between. The CDR3 bases are TGTGCCAGCAGTCCGGGCCCAAGCGCAAGCCGCTCTAGCGCGTCCTACAATGAGCAGTTCTTC. This codes for CASSPGPSASRSSASYNEQFF.

The chain links TRBV28 to TRBJ1-1, with D possibly TRBD1 on 5 matching bases. The length of the CDR3 is 14 residues. V lost 8 bases to trimming and J lost 5 bases, with 18 bases between them. Germline V gives CDR1 MDHEN, CDR2 SYDVKM. The DNA for the CDR3 is TGTGCCAGCTCCCGTGGGGCAGTTCCTACTGAAGCTTTCTTT. Translation: CASSRGAVPTEAFF.

The rearrangement uses TRBV29-1 and TRBJ1-2; possibly TRBD1 for D (5 bases). The CDR3 consists of 15 residues. Trimming cost V 1 base and J 8 bases, with 20 bases left between them. Germline V lookup: CDR1 SQVTM, CDR2 ANQGSEA. The chain's CDR3 is CSVEVRTGLRWGYTF. The DNA for the CDR3 is TGCAGCGTTGAAGTTCGTACAGGACTAAGGTGGGGCTACACCTTC. Using reference TRBV29-1 and TRBJ1-2 for the parts outside the CDR3, the full variable domain is SAVISQKPSRDICQRGTSLTIQCQVDSQVTMMFWYRQQPGQSLTLIATANQGSEATYESGFVIDKFPISRPNLTFSTLTVSNMSPEDSSIYLCSVEVRTGLRWGYTFGSGTRLTVV.

The rearrangement links TRBV7-5 to TRBJ1-1; TRBD1, as called in the table, went unchecked against the DNA. TRBV7-5 is a documented pseudogene. This CDR3 is 14 amino acids long. The CDR3 loop reads CVRSSPDRALRAFF. The CDR3 DNA follows: TGTGTCAGAAGCTCTCCCGACAGGGCCCTTAGAGCTTTCTTT.

The rearrangement uses TRBV5-1 and TRBJ2-1; TRBD2 matches at 8 bases. The V and J ends lost 2 bases and 0 bases, in that order; junction bases with no gene match: 1. The CDR3 has 15 amino acids. The germline V gene encodes CDR1 SGHRS and CDR2 YFSETQ. CDR3 in DNA: TGCGCCAGCAGCTTTCGGGGGGGCTCCTACAATGAGCAGTTCTTC. Translation: CASSFRGGSYNEQFF.

This clone was observed a few times. The V gene is TRBV10-3, the J gene TRBJ2-1, with 10 nucleotides matching TRBD1. CDR1 and CDR2 from the germline V gene are ENHRY and SYGVKD. The CDR3 runs to 16 residues. J lost 7 bases, V lost 3 bases, and 9 bases had no gene match. CDR3 bases: TGTGCCATCAGTGATCTGGACAGGGGGACGCCGAATGAGCAGTTCTTC. Protein sequence: CAISDLDRGTPNEQFF.

V and J are TRBV21-1 and TRBJ2-2; the D call in the table, TRBD2, was not verified against the DNA. TRBV21-1 is recorded as a pseudogene. This CDR3 has 18 amino acids. Written as DNA, the CDR3 is TGTGCCAGCAGCAAACCAACCTTAGCGGGATATAGCTCCGGGGAGCTGTTTTTT. It yields the protein CASSKPTLAGYSSGELFF.

The chain combines TRBV14 with TRBJ1-3; no firm D call. Germline CDR1 and CDR2: SGHDN and FVKESK. V lost 0 bases and J lost 2, with 14 bases in between. The CDR3 runs 17 residues. The chain's CDR3 is CASSQDFPWKAGNTIYF. The CDR3 coding sequence is TGTGCCAGCAGCCAAGATTTCCCATGGAAGGCTGGAAACACCATATATTTT.

The chain employs TRBV19 and TRBJ1-6, with D unresolved. V lost 6 bases and J 6 bases, leaving 6 bases between the germline ends. Per the germline V gene, CDR1 is LNHDA and CDR2 is SQIVND (reference sequence). This CDR3 spans 12 amino acids. CDR3 sequence reads: CASSVANSPLHF. The CDR3, as DNA: TGTGCCAGTAGCGTCGCTAATTCACCCCTCCACTTT.